This TCR beta chain was recorded in a study of T cell responses to AZD1222 COVID-19 vaccine. General observations from the study: Receipt of two AZD1222 doses was followed by a rise in Spike-specific TCR breadth and depth. AZD1222 recipients seropositive at baseline numbered only six. Repertoire sampling occurred only after the peak T cell response. Most donors were white British, females outnumbered males, and clonal diversity was possibly underestimated.

TCRdb's copy holds only in-frame clones and misses some; the assay was immunoSEQ multiplex PCR. The sample consists of roughly 120,000 clones, around 94% of them appearing once. Germline V gene data show CDR1 as SGHVS and CDR2 as FNYEAQ. This CDR3 has 18 amino acids. J gave up 5 bases and V 6 bases, and 16 bases lay outside the gene matches. A remark on this clone: Its antigen is unknown.

Material: peripheral blood, obtained on day 0 of AZD1222 vaccination. The source is an adult in good health. The chain couples TRBV7-6 to TRBJ2-5, with 12 bases that match TRBD2. The CDR3 DNA reads as TGTGCCAGCAGTTCAGCTGCTAGCGGGAGGGCCGGCGGTGAGACCCAGTACTTC. Its protein product is CASSSAASGRAGGETQYF.